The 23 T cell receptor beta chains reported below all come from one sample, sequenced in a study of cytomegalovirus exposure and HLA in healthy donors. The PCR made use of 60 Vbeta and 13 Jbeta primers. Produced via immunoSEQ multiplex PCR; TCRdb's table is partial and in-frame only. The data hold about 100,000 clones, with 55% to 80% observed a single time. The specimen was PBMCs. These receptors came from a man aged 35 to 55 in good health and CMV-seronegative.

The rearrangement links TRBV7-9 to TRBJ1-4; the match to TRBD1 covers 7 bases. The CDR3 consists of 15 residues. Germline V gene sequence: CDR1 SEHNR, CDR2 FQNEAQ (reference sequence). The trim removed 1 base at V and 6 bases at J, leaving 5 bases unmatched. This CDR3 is CASSLGSGTDEKLFF. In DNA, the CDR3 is TGTGCCAGCAGCTTAGGCTCCGGGACAGATGAAAAACTGTTTTTT.

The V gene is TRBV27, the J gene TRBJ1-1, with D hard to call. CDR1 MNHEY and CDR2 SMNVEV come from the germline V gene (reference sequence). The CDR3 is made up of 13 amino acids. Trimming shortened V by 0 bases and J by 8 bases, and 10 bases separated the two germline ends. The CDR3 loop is CASSLSKLREAFF. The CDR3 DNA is TGTGCCAGCAGTTTATCGAAGCTGAGGGAAGCTTTCTTT.

This chain's CDR3 is CASSYSVAGGINEQFF. DNA of the CDR3: TGTGCCAGCAGTTACTCGGTAGCGGGGGGCATCAATGAGCAGTTCTTC. The rearrangement links TRBV6-5 to TRBJ2-1, with 10 nucleotides matching TRBD2. V trimming: 0 bases; J trimming: 6 bases; junction bases outside the gene matches: 5. This CDR3 is built from 16 residues. Germline-derived CDR1 and CDR2 are MNHEY and SVGAGI.

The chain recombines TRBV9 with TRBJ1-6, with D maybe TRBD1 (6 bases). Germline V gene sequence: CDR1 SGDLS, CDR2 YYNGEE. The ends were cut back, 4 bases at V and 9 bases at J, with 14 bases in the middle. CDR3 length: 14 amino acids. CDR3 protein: CASSLDSSGSPLHF. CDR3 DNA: TGTGCCAGCAGCCTGGACAGCTCGGGTTCACCCCTCCACTTT.

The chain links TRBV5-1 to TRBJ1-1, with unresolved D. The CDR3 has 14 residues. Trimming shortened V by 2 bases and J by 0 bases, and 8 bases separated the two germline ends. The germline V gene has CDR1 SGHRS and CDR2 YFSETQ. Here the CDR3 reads CASSFVQMNTEAFF. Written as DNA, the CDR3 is TGCGCCAGCAGCTTCGTACAGATGAACACTGAAGCTTTCTTT. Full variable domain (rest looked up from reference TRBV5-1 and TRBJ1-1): KAGVTQTPRYLIKTRGQQVTLSCSPISGHRSVSWYQQTPGQGLQFLFEYFSETQRNKGNFPGRFSGRQFSNSRSEMNVSTLELGDSALYLCASSFVQMNTEAFFGQGTRLTVV.

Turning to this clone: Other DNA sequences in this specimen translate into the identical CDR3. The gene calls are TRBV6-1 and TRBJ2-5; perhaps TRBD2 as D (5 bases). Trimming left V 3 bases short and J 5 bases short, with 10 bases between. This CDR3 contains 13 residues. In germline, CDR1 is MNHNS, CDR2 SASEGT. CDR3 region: CASSEGRGETQYF. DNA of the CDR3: TGTGCCAGCAGTGAGGGCAGAGGGGAGACCCAGTACTTC.

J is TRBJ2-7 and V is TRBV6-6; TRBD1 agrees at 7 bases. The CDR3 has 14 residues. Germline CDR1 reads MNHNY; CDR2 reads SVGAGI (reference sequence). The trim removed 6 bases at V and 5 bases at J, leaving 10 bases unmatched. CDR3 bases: TGTGCCAGCAGACCGAGACAGGGCAGTGACGAGCAGTACTTC. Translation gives CASRPRQGSDEQYF.

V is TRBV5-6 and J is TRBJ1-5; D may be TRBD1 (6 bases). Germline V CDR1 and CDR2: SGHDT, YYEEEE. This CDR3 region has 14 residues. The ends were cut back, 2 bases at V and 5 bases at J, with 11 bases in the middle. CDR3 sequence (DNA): TGTGCCAGCAGCTTCGGACAGAGTTATCAGCCCCAGCATTTT. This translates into CASSFGQSYQPQHF.

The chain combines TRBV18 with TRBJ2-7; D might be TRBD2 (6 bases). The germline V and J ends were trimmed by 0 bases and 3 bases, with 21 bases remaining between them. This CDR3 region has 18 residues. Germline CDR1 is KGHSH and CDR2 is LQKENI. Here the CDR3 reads CASSPPGTSTLSLYEQYF. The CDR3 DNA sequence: TGTGCCAGCTCACCACCGGGGACTTCGACCCTCTCCCTCTACGAGCAGTACTTC.

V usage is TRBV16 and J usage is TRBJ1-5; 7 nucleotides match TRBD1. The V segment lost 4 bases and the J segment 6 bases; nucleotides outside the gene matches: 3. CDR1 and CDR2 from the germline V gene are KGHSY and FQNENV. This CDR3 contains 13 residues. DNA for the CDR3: TGTGCCAGCAGCCCCGACAGGGCTCAGCCCCAGCATTTT. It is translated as CASSPDRAQPQHF.

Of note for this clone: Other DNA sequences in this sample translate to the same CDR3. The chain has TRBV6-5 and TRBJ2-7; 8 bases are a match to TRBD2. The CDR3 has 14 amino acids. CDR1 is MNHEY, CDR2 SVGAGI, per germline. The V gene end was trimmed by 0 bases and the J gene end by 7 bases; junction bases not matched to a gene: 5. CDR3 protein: CASSYSPRGGEQYF. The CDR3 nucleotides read TGTGCCAGCAGTTACTCCCCTCGGGGGGGTGAGCAGTACTTC.

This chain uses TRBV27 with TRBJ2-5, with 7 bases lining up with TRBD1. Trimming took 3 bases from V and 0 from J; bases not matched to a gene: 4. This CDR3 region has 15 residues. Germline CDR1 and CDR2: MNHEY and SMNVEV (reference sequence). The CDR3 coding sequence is TGTGCCAGCAGTTTTCGACAGGGAAACCAAGAGACCCAGTACTTC. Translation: CASSFRQGNQETQYF.

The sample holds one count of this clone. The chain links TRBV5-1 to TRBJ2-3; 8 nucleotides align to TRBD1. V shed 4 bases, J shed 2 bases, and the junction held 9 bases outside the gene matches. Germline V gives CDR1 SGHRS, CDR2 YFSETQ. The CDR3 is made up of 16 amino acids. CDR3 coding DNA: TGCGCCAGCAGCATACTTCTGACAGGGGACACAGATACGCAGTATTTT. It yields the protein CASSILLTGDTDTQYF.

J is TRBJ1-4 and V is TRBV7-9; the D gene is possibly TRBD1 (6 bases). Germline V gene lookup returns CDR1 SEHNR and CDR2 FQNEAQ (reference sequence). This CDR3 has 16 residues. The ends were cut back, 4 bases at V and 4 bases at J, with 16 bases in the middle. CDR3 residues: CASSSPTGGFNEKLFF. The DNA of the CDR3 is TGTGCCAGCAGCTCCCCGACGGGGGGCTTTAATGAAAAACTGTTTTTT.

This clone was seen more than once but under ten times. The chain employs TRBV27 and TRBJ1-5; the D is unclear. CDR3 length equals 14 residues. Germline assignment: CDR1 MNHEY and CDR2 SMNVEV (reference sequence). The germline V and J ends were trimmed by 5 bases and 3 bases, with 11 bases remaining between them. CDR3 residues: CASSPQRANQPQHF. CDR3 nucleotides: TGTGCCAGCAGTCCCCAGCGAGCCAATCAGCCCCAGCATTTT.

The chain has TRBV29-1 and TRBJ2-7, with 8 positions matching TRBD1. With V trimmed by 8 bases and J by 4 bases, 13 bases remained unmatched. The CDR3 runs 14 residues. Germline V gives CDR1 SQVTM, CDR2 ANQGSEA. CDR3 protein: CSIKQGETRYEQYF. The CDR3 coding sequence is TGCAGCATCAAACAGGGGGAAACGCGTTACGAGCAGTACTTC.

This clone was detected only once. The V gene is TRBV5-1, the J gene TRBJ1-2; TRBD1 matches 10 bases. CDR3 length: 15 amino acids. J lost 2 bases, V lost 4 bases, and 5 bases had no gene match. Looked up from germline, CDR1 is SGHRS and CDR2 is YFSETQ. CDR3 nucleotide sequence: TGCGCCAGCAGCCGGGACAGGGGCGGCAACTATGGCTACACCTTC. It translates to CASSRDRGGNYGYTF.

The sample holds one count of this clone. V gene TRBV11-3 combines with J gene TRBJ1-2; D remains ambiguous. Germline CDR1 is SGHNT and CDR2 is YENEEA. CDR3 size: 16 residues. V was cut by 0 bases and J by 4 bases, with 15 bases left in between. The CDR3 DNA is TGTGCCAGCAGCTTAGACCTGTTGGGCGAAGGCTATGGCTACACCTTC. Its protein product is CASSLDLLGEGYGYTF.

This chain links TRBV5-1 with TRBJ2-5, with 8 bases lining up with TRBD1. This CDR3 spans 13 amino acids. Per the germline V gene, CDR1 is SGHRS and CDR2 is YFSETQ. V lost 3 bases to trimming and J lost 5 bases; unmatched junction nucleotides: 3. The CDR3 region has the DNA TGCGCCAGCAGCTCAGGGGGCAGGGAGACCCAGTACTTC. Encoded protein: CASSSGGRETQYF.

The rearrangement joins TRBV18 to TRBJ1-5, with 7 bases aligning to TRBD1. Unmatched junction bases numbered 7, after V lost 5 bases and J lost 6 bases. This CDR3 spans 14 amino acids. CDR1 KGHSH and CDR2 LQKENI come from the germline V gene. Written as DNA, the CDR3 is TGTGCCAGCTCATTCGACAGGGCCAGTCAGCCCCAGCATTTT. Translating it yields CASSFDRASQPQHF. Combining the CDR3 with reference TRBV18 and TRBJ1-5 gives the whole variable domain NAGVMQNPRHLVRRRGQEARLRCSPMKGHSHVYWYRQLPEEGLKFMVYLQKENIIDESGMPKERFSAEFPKEGPSILRIQQVVRGDSAAYFCASSFDRASQPQHFGDGTRLSIL.

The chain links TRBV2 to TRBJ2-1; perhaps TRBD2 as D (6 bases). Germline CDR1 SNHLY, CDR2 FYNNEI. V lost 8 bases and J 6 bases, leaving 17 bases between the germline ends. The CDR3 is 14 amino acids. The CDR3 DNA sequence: TGTGCCAGCGGAAGACTAGGTACTCGCAATGAGCAGTTCTTC. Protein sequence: CASGRLGTRNEQFF.

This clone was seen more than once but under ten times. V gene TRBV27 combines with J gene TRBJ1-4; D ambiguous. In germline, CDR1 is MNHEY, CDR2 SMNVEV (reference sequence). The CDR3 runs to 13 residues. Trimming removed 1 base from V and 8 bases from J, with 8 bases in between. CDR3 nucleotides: TGTGCCAGCAGTTTATTCCCCCCAGAAAAACTGTTTTTT. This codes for CASSLFPPEKLFF.

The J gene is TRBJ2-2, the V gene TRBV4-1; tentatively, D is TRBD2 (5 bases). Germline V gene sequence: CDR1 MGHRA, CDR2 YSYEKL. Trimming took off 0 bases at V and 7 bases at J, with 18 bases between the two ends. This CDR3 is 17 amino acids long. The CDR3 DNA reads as TGCGCCAGCAGCCAAGAATCGGGGAGATTCAAAATCGGGGAGCTGTTTTTT. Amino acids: CASSQESGRFKIGELFF.